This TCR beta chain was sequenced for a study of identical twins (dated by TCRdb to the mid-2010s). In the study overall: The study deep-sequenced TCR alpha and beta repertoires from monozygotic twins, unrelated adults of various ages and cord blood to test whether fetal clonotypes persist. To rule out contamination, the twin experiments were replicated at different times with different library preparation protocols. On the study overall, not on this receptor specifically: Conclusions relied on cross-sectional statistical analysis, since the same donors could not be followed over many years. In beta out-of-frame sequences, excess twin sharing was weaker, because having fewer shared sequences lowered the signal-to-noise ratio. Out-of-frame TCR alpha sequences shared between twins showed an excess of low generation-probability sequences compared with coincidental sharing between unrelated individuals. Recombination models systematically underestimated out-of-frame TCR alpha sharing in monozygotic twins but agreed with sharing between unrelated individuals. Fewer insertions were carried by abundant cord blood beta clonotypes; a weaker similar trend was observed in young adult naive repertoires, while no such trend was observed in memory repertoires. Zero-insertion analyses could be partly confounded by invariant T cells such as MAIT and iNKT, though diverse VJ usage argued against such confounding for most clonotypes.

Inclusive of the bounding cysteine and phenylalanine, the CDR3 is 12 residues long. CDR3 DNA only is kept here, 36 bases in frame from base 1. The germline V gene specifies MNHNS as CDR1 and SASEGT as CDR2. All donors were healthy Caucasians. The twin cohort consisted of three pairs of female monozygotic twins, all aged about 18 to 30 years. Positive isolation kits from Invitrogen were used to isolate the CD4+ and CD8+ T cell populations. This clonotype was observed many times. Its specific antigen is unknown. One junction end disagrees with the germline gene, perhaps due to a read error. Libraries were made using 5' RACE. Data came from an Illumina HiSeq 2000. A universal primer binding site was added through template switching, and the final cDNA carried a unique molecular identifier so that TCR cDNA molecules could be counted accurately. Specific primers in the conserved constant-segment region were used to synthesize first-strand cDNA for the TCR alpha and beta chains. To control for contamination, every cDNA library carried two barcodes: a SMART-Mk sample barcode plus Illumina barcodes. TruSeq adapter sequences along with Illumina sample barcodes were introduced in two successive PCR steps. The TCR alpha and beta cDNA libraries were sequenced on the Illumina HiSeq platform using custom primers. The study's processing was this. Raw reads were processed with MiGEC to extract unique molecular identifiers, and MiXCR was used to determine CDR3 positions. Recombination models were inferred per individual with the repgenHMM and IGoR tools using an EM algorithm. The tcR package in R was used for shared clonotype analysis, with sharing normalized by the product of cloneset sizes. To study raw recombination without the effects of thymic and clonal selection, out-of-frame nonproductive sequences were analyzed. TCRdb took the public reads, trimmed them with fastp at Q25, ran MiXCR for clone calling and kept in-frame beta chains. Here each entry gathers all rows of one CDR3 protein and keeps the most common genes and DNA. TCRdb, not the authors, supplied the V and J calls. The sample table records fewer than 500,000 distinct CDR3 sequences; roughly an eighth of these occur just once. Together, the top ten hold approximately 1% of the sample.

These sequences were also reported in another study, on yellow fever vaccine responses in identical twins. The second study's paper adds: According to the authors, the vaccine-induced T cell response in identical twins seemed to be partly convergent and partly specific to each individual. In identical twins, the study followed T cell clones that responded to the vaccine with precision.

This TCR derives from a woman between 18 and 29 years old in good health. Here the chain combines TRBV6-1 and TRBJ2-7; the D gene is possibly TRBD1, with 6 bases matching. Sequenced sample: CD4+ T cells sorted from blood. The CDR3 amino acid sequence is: CASSDQTGGKVF. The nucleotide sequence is TGTGCCAGCAGTGACCAGACAGGCGGAAAAGTCTTC.